This T cell receptor (beta chain) was found in a study of T-cell reconstitution after alpha-beta-depleted transplantation in children. Broader study findings: For some patients, TCRbeta diversity was high at day 60 because of recipient T cells and thymic progenitors that survived. The origin of alpha-beta T cells about two months after transplant was reportedly several hundred expanded graft clones. A year had passed since transplant, and T-cell counts and diversity by then came mostly from newly produced T cells.

V was cut by 2 bases and J by 2 bases, with 9 bases left in between. The CDR3 spans 14 residues. The germline V gene has CDR1 SGHNT and CDR2 YENEEA. Using unique molecular identifiers, the investigators prepared the TCRbeta library. TCRdb processed the PCR reads anew with MiXCR; each CDR3 protein has one entry. The sample holds over 150,000 distinct CDR3 sequences, about 6% seen once. Many counts were recorded for this clonotype. What it binds is unknown. The receptor was isolated from a girl under three years old with combined immunodeficiency, due to receive a stem cell transplant. The sample was PBMCs, taken before TCRalphabeta/CD19-depleted stem cell transplant. This chain joins TRBV11-3 and TRBJ2-5; tentatively, D is TRBD2 (6 bases). The CDR3 DNA follows: TGTGCCAGCAGCTTATCAGGGAGGCAAGAGACCCAGTACTTC. It translates to CASSLSGRQETQYF.